These T cell receptor beta chains were read from a single sample in a study of OX40 agonist ivuxolimab in advanced cancers. Clones were sequenced by immunoSEQ multiplex PCR, and TCRdb holds only the in-frame ones, with some missing. The sample has 35,000 to 45,000 clones; 75% to 90% are singletons. Here the sequenced sample was CD4+ or CD8+ T cells sorted from blood, taken in a trial of the OX40 agonist ivuxolimab. The receptors here all came from an adult with an advanced solid tumor such as melanoma, head and neck, liver or kidney cancer. Both conserved end residues are part of each CDR3. The D gene is left open where the match is weak. The size of a clone is reported for some rows only, either as once, few or many, or as a class for expanded clones.

17,TRBJ1-2,TRBV7-9,NA,NA,TGTGCCAGCAGCCCACCCCTTGTGCAGGGGATAAGGGATGGCTACACCTTC,CASSPPLVQGIRDGYTF
13,TRBJ1-3,TRBV30,NA,NA,TGTGCCTGGAGTGAGATCTCTGGAAACACCATATATTTT,CAWSEISGNTIYF
15,TRBJ2-3,TRBV15,TRBD2,NA,TGTGCCACGAGGGGTGCAAGCGGGAGAGTAGATACGCAGTATTTT,CATRGASGRVDTQYF
15,TRBJ1-5,TRBV4-1,TRBD1,NA,TGCGCCAGCAGCCAAGATTGGGGACAGGGCTGGCCCCAGCATTTT,CASSQDWGQGWPQHF
14,TRBJ2-7,TRBV5-6,NA,NA,TGTGCCAGCAGCTTGGGACGGGGAAGCTACGAGCAGTACTTC,CASSLGRGSYEQYF
15,TRBJ2-3,TRBV27,NA,NA,TGTGCCAGCAGTTTAGCAGGGGCCTACACAGATACGCAGTATTTT,CASSLAGAYTDTQYF
16,TRBJ2-7,TRBV6-5,NA,NA,TGTGCCAGCAGTTACTCGAAACTAGCAGTGTTCGACGAGCAGTACTTC,CASSYSKLAVFDEQYF
15,TRBJ2-1,TRBV29-1,NA,few,TGCAGCGTTGAAACCCCGACCAGGGACTACAATGAGCAGTTCTTC,CSVETPTRDYNEQFF
17,TRBJ2-5,TRBV19,TRBD2,NA,TGTGCCAGTAGTTCGAGGACTAGCGGGGGGGCCCAGGAGACCCAGTACTTC,CASSSRTSGGAQETQYF
16,TRBJ2-4,TRBV7-9,TRBD1,NA,TGTGCCAGCAGCAACCCGGACAGGGGTTCCAAAAACATTCAGTACTTC,CASSNPDRGSKNIQYF
14,TRBJ2-7,TRBV2,TRBD1,NA,TGTGCCAGCAGTCCGGGACAGGCGGCCTACGAGCAGTACTTC,CASSPGQAAYEQYF
15,TRBJ1-5,TRBV6-1,TRBD1,NA,TGTGCCAGCAGAGCCCGGGACAGTAGATATCAGCCCCAGCATTTT,CASRARDSRYQPQHF
13,TRBJ2-7,TRBV5-4,NA,NA,TGCGCCAGCAGCCAAGACCGGGGCCGGGAGCAGTACTTC,CASSQDRGREQYF
13,TRBJ1-1,TRBV5-5,NA,NA,TGTGCCAGCAGCTTCGATATGAACACTGAAGCTTTCTTT,CASSFDMNTEAFF
12,TRBJ2-7,TRBV7-9,NA,NA,TGTGCCAGCAGCTTAGCCGCGAGGGAGCAGTACTTC,CASSLAAREQYF
14,TRBJ1-2,TRBV6-5,NA,NA,TGTGCCAGCAGCCACTGGACAGCTGGACATGGCTACACCTTC,CASSHWTAGHGYTF
15,TRBJ2-3,TRBV28,NA,once,TGTGCCAGCAGTTTTCGAGCGGGCCCCACAGATACGCAGTATTTT,CASSFRAGPTDTQYF
12,TRBJ2-5,TRBV7-8,NA,NA,TGTGCCAGCAGCTTATTGCGAGAGACCCAGTACTTC,CASSLLRETQYF
17,TRBJ2-5,TRBV5-4,TRBD1,once,TGTGCCAGCAGCTTGTTGGTTCCCAGGGGGCCACGGGAGACCCAGTACTTC,CASSLLVPRGPRETQYF
13,TRBJ2-2,TRBV13,NA,NA,TGTGCCAGCAGCTTCGATCACACCGGGGAGCTGTTTTTT,CASSFDHTGELFF
14,TRBJ1-5,TRBV9,NA,NA,TGTGCCAGCAGCGTTTCCGGTAGCAATCAGCCCCAGCATTTT,CASSVSGSNQPQHF
14,TRBJ2-7,TRBV5-1,TRBD1,once,TGCGCCAGCAGCGCGGGACAGGGGGCTTACGAGCAGTACTTC,CASSAGQGAYEQYF
17,TRBJ2-5,TRBV14,NA,once,TGTGCCAGCAGTAAAGTGAGGCCGGCGGGCCACCAAGAGACCCAGTACTTC,CASSKVRPAGHQETQYF
14,TRBJ1-1,TRBV7-9,TRBD1,medium-sized,TGTGCCAGCAGCTTAGTCGGACAGGGGGCGCGAGCTTTCTTT,CASSLVGQGARAFF
15,TRBJ1-1,TRBV7-8,NA,once,TGTGCCAGCAGCGAAGTGTTAGCGGGTAACACTGAAGCTTTCTTT,CASSEVLAGNTEAFF
19,TRBJ2-5,TRBV10-3,NA,NA,TGTGCCATCAGTGAGAGTGGAGGTGGGCTAGCGAGCCGCCAAGAGACCCAGTACTTC,CAISESGGGLASRQETQYF
13,TRBJ1-2,TRBV6-5,NA,NA,TGTGCCAGCAGTTACGGGGCGGTAGATGGCTACACCTTC,CASSYGAVDGYTF
12,TRBJ2-1,TRBV7-8,NA,NA,TGTGCCAGCAGCCTGGGTAACAATGAGCAGTTCTTC,CASSLGNNEQFF
14,TRBJ2-7,TRBV5-1,NA,NA,TGCGCCAGCAGCTTGGAAGGCTGGGCCGACGAGCAGTACTTC,CASSLEGWADEQYF
15,TRBJ2-1,TRBV7-2,NA,NA,TGTGCCAGCAGCTTATTGCGACAGGTCTACAATGAGCAGTTCTTC,CASSLLRQVYNEQFF
13,TRBJ1-1,TRBV15,NA,NA,TGTGCCACCAGCAGAGCGCCCGGGACAGAAGCTTTCTTT,CATSRAPGTEAFF